These 32 T cell receptor beta chains were sequenced from one sample in a study of blood T cell repertoires in COVID-19. TCRdb's copy holds only in-frame clones and misses some; the assay was immunoSEQ multiplex PCR. The sample yields about 380,000 clones, roughly 90% seen once. Sequenced input: PBMCs or T cells enriched from blood (not recorded which). The receptors shown here come from a woman aged 25 to 39 who had recovered from COVID-19.

CDR3 amino acids: CACTRGGYSNQPQHF. The DNA of the CDR3 is TGTGCCTGTACTAGGGGAGGGTATAGCAATCAGCCCCAGCATTTT. The chain has TRBV19 and TRBJ1-5, with D possibly TRBD1 on 5 matching bases. V was trimmed by 11 bases and J by 0 bases, leaving 17 bases between them. Germline V CDR1 and CDR2: LNHDA, SQIVND (reference sequence). The CDR3 contains 15 residues.

V usage is TRBV6-5 and J usage is TRBJ2-7, with TRBD1 identical over 7 bases. This CDR3 contains 15 residues. Germline CDR1 MNHEY, CDR2 SVGAGI. The ends lost 5 bases at V and 5 bases at J; junction bases unmatched: 12. CDR3 DNA sequence: TGTGCCAGCAGTCACCAGGGGGAGTGGGAGAACGAGCAGTACTTC. Translating gives CASSHQGEWENEQYF.

V usage is TRBV5-1 and J usage is TRBJ1-2; 11 nucleotides line up with TRBD1. V gave up 3 bases and J gave up 5 bases; unmatched junction bases: 3. The CDR3 loop spans 14 amino acids. Germline-derived CDR1 and CDR2 are SGHRS and YFSETQ. This chain's CDR3 is CASSSGDRGYGYTF. The CDR3 nucleotides read TGCGCCAGCAGCTCTGGGGACAGGGGGTATGGCTACACCTTC.

A word on this clone: The same CDR3 arises from other DNA sequences in this sample as well. The chain recombines TRBV5-1 with TRBJ2-2, with TRBD2 as a possible D gene (6 bases). V lost 4 bases, J lost 2 bases, and 12 bases lay in between. This CDR3 spans 15 amino acids. Germline V lookup: CDR1 SGHRS, CDR2 YFSETQ. CDR3 nucleotides: TGCGCCAGCAGCCCCGGGACTGCCAACACCGGGGAGCTGTTTTTT. Translated, it gives CASSPGTANTGELFF.

The V and J genes are TRBV30 and TRBJ2-3, with 9 bases that match TRBD2. The V segment lost 2 bases and the J segment 2 bases; nucleotides outside the gene matches: 8. Germline V gives CDR1 GTSNPN, CDR2 SVGIG (reference sequence). The CDR3 covers 16 residues. CDR3 DNA sequence: TGTGCCTGGAGTCTGGGGGGCGGGGGGGCCACAGATACGCAGTATTTT. This encodes CAWSLGGGGATDTQYF. The entire variable domain, with the rest obtained from reference TRBV30 and TRBJ2-3, is as follows: SQTIHQWPATLVQPVGSPLSLECTVEGTSNPNLYWYRQAAGRGLQLLFYSVGIGQISSEVPQNLSASRPQDRQFILSSKKLLLSDSGFYLCAWSLGGGGATDTQYFGPGTRLTVL.

The rearrangement uses TRBV29-1 and TRBJ2-2; maybe TRBD2 (6 bases). The V gene's germline CDR1 is SQVTM and CDR2 ANQGSEA. This CDR3 is built from 12 residues. Trimming pared 1 base from V and 7 bases from J, leaving 7 bases between. CDR3 amino acids: CSVEGGGGELFF. The CDR3 DNA reads TGCAGCGTTGAAGGGGGAGGCGGGGAGCTGTTTTTT.

This clone was seen only once. The chain links TRBV6-5 to TRBJ2-5; 7 bases are a match to TRBD2. The CDR3 runs 14 residues. Germline CDR1 reads MNHEY; CDR2 reads SVGAGI. V lost 7 bases to trimming and J lost 1 base; unmatched junction nucleotides: 6. In nucleotides, the CDR3 is TGTGCCAGCAATGGGGGAGGGGCCCAAGAGACCCAGTACTTC. Its translation is CASNGGGAQETQYF.

V usage is TRBV2 and J usage is TRBJ1-3; maybe TRBD1 (6 bases). V was cut by 3 bases and J by 3 bases, with 9 bases left in between. CDR3 length equals 14 residues. Germline CDR1 is SNHLY and CDR2 is FYNNEI. The CDR3 DNA reads as TGTGCCAGCAGTGACAGGGGCATTGGAAACACCATATATTTT. It translates to CASSDRGIGNTIYF.

This clone was seen only a few times. V is TRBV5-5 and J is TRBJ1-2; TRBD1 matches at 9 bases. V shed 3 bases, J shed 0 bases, and the junction held 3 bases outside the gene matches. CDR3 length equals 15 residues. Per the germline V gene, CDR1 is SGHKS and CDR2 is YYEKEE (reference sequence). Written as DNA, the CDR3 is TGTGCCAGCAGCTCGACAGGGGGGCCTAACTATGGCTACACCTTC. Translated, it gives CASSSTGGPNYGYTF.

This clone was recorded once. V usage is TRBV14 and J usage is TRBJ1-4; no clear D. The ends were cut back, 4 bases at V and 12 bases at J, with 12 bases in the middle. This CDR3 comprises 12 residues. From germline, CDR1 is SGHDN and CDR2 FVKESK. The CDR3 DNA is TGTGCCAGCAGCCCCCTTGGGCAGGAACTGTTTTTT. Amino acid sequence: CASSPLGQELFF.

The chain recombines TRBV19 with TRBJ2-7; 8 bases fit TRBD2. With V trimmed by 4 bases and J by 4 bases, 9 bases remained unmatched. CDR3 length: 15 amino acids. The V gene's germline CDR1 is LNHDA and CDR2 SQIVND (reference sequence). The CDR3 reads CASSTPSGSIYEQYF. In DNA, the CDR3 is TGTGCCAGTAGTACCCCCAGCGGGAGTATATACGAGCAGTACTTC.

The chain couples TRBV7-9 to TRBJ2-1; TRBD2 matches at 10 bases. The ends lost 5 bases at V and 4 bases at J; junction bases unmatched: 11. The CDR3 runs 17 residues. The germline CDR1 and CDR2 sequences are SEHNR and FQNEAQ (reference sequence). The DNA of the CDR3 is TGTGCCAGCAGCGCCCGAAAGAAGCGGGGGGGGTACAATGAGCAGTTCTTC. This translates into CASSARKKRGGYNEQFF.

V is TRBV27 and J is TRBJ2-7; a possible D gene is TRBD2 (5 bases). Per germline, CDR1 MNHEY and CDR2 SMNVEV (reference sequence). V dropped 0 bases and J dropped 5 bases, with 8 bases sitting between them. The CDR3 totals 13 residues. DNA of the CDR3: TGTGCCAGCAGTTTATCGAGGGCGGACGAGCAGTACTTC. Translating gives CASSLSRADEQYF.

The rearrangement links TRBV27 to TRBJ2-1; 13 positions match TRBD2. In germline, CDR1 is MNHEY, CDR2 SMNVEV (reference sequence). The CDR3 consists of 15 residues. The ends lost 5 bases at V and 6 bases at J; junction bases unmatched: 4. The CDR3 DNA reads as TGTGCCAGCAGTCTGACTAGCGGGAGGAGCAATGAGCAGTTCTTC. Translated: CASSLTSGRSNEQFF.

This clone was counted only a few times. The chain is built from TRBV27 and TRBJ2-2; 8 positions match TRBD2. With 3 bases clipped from V and 0 bases from J, the junction kept 3 bases outside the gene matches. Germline values: CDR1 MNHEY, CDR2 SMNVEV (reference sequence). This CDR3 comprises 16 residues. CDR3 in amino acids: CASSFLAGPNTGELFF. DNA of the CDR3: TGTGCCAGCAGTTTTTTAGCGGGGCCGAACACCGGGGAGCTGTTTTTT.

The V and J genes are TRBV21-1 and TRBJ1-1; TRBD1 is the table's D call, not checked against the DNA. TRBV21-1 corresponds to a pseudogene. There are 15 residues in the CDR3. CDR3 loop: CAQTGGPRMNTEAFF. CDR3 DNA sequence: TGTGCCCAAACAGGGGGCCCAAGAATGAACACTGAAGCTTTCTTT.

This chain connects TRBV11-2 to TRBJ1-2; no clear D gene. CDR1 is SGHAT and CDR2 is FQNNGV in the germline V gene. Between the trimmed V and J ends, which lost 4 bases and 4 bases, there was a span of 10 bases. This CDR3 spans 13 amino acids. The CDR3 DNA reads as TGTGCCAGCAGCTCAACCGGGGTCTATGGCTACACCTTC. Its translation: CASSSTGVYGYTF.

The V call is TRBV5-1, the J call TRBJ2-7; D unclear. There are 11 residues in the CDR3. V lost 4 bases and J 5 bases, leaving 7 bases between the germline ends. Germline V gives CDR1 SGHRS, CDR2 YFSETQ. The CDR3 DNA is TGCGCCAGCAGCGTTAGAGACGAGCAGTACTTC. Translated, it gives CASSVRDEQYF.

This clone appeared a single time. This chain connects TRBV18 to TRBJ2-1, with 12 bases aligning to TRBD2. Trimming removed 3 bases from V and 4 bases from J; junction bases left unmatched: 4. The CDR3 length is 16 residues. The V gene's germline CDR1 is KGHSH and CDR2 LQKENI. CDR3 bases: TGTGCCAGCTCACCCCTACTAGCGGGGGGTTACAATGAGCAGTTCTTC. Translating it yields CASSPLLAGGYNEQFF.

The rearrangement links TRBV27 to TRBJ2-5; D is possibly TRBD2 (5 bases). Germline V CDR1 and CDR2: MNHEY, SMNVEV (reference sequence). V was trimmed by 6 bases and J by 2 bases, leaving 16 bases between them. This CDR3 comprises 15 residues. DNA of the CDR3: TGTGCCAGCAGCTTCTCTGGACTCTTTCAAGAGACCCAGTACTTC. Its protein product is CASSFSGLFQETQYF.

This chain connects TRBV5-1 to TRBJ2-7; 7 bases align to TRBD2. Losses at the gene ends were 3 bases for V and 4 bases for J; bases not matched to a gene: 13. Germline V lookup: CDR1 SGHRS, CDR2 YFSETQ. The CDR3 extends over 16 amino acids. CDR3 DNA sequence: TGCGCCAGCAGCTCCCTGTGGGCTCGCGGGGGTTACGAGCAGTACTTC. The encoded protein is CASSSLWARGGYEQYF.

The chain employs TRBV6-5 and TRBJ1-2, with 9 bases lining up with TRBD1. This CDR3 has 15 residues. Trimming took 4 bases from V and 4 from J; bases not matched to a gene: 7. CDR1 and CDR2 (germline): MNHEY, SVGAGI. CDR3 in amino acids: CASSWDREGGYGYTF. The CDR3 nucleotides read TGTGCCAGCAGTTGGGACAGGGAAGGCGGCTATGGCTACACCTTC.

The chain couples TRBV5-1 to TRBJ1-6; D is unresolved. This CDR3 has 15 amino acids. CDR1 and CDR2 (germline): SGHRS, YFSETQ. Trimming took 5 bases from V and 10 from J, leaving 19 bases between them. The chain's CDR3 is CASRSGSSRGSPLHF. The CDR3 DNA sequence: TGCGCCAGCAGGTCCGGGAGCTCCAGAGGGTCACCCCTCCACTTT. Looking up the rest from reference TRBV5-1 and TRBJ1-6 gives the full variable domain: KAGVTQTPRYLIKTRGQQVTLSCSPISGHRSVSWYQQTPGQGLQFLFEYFSETQRNKGNFPGRFSGRQFSNSRSEMNVSTLELGDSALYLCASRSGSSRGSPLHFGNGTRLTVT.

This clone was picked up one time. This chain joins TRBV27 and TRBJ2-1; 7 bases align to TRBD2. Trimming took 6 bases from V and 0 from J; bases not matched to a gene: 14. This CDR3 comprises 18 residues. CDR1 MNHEY and CDR2 SMNVEV come from the germline V gene (reference sequence). CDR3 bases: TGTGCCAGCAGACCGACCGGCCTGCTAGCGGACTCCTACAATGAGCAGTTCTTC. The encoded protein is CASRPTGLLADSYNEQFF.

The rearrangement joins TRBV3-1 (or the pseudogene TRBV3-2) to TRBJ2-3; 11 nucleotides agree with TRBD2. Germline V lookup: CDR1 LGHDT, CDR2 YNNKEL (reference sequence). The junction had 7 bases not matched to a gene; V was cut back by 4 bases and J by 4 bases. The CDR3 consists of 16 residues. The CDR3: CASSPRIAGGADTQYF. DNA of the CDR3: TGTGCCAGCAGCCCCCGGATAGCGGGGGGGGCAGATACGCAGTATTTT.

V is TRBV27 and J is TRBJ2-1, with 13 bases lining up with TRBD2. CDR3 length equals 18 residues. Germline-derived CDR1 and CDR2 are MNHEY and SMNVEV (reference sequence). The V gene end was trimmed by 5 bases and the J gene end by 7 bases; junction bases not matched to a gene: 14. The CDR3 DNA sequence: TGTGCCAGCAGTCCCGGACTAGCGGGGGCATTGGGTGGGAATGAGCAGTTCTTC. Amino acid sequence: CASSPGLAGALGGNEQFF.

The chain uses TRBV24-1 and TRBJ2-3; D may be TRBD1 (6 bases). V was cut by 4 bases and J by 5 bases, with 18 bases left in between. CDR1 and CDR2 from the germline V gene are KGHDR and SFDVKD. The CDR3 totals 16 residues. This CDR3 is CATSDPTDRTRDTQYF. In nucleotides, the CDR3 is TGTGCCACCAGTGACCCGACCGACAGGACCCGAGATACGCAGTATTTT.

V gene TRBV7-6 combines with J gene TRBJ2-7; 8 bases fit TRBD1. The trim removed 0 bases at V and 5 bases at J, leaving 3 bases unmatched. The germline V gene has CDR1 SGHVS and CDR2 FNYEAQ. The CDR3 consists of 14 residues. The CDR3 spells CASSLAQGVDEQYF. CDR3 nucleotides: TGTGCCAGCAGCTTAGCACAGGGGGTCGACGAGCAGTACTTC.

V usage is TRBV5-6 and J usage is TRBJ2-1; a weak D match, TRBD1 (5 bases). V lost 0 bases and J 6 bases, leaving 16 bases between the germline ends. The CDR3 runs 16 residues. Per germline, CDR1 SGHDT and CDR2 YYEEEE. The CDR3 is CASSLETGGGRNEQFF. In DNA form, the CDR3 reads TGTGCCAGCAGCTTGGAAACAGGCGGCGGACGCAATGAGCAGTTCTTC.

The chain uses TRBV2 and TRBJ1-2; maybe TRBD1 (6 bases). CDR1 SNHLY and CDR2 FYNNEI come from the germline V gene. Trimming left V 1 base short and J 2 bases short, with 11 bases between. The CDR3 extends over 15 amino acids. CDR3: CASSEVDRLNYGYTF. The CDR3 DNA reads TGTGCCAGCAGTGAAGTTGACAGGCTCAACTATGGCTACACCTTC.

On this clone: The junction departs from the called germline gene at one end, perhaps through a read error. The chain's CDR3 is CAFRANTGGGVHGYTF. CDR3 nucleotide sequence: TGTGCCTTCAGAGCCAATACGGGAGGGGGAGTGCATGGCTACACCTTC. This chain joins TRBV10-3 and TRBJ1-2; weak D call: TRBD1 (6 bases). Germline-derived CDR1 and CDR2 are ENHRY and SYGVKD. The CDR3 loop spans 16 amino acids.

The V gene is TRBV10-2, the J gene TRBJ2-7; D gene unclear. V was cut by 0 bases and J by 9 bases, with 9 bases left in between. The CDR3 totals 12 residues. The germline V gene encodes CDR1 WSHSY and CDR2 SAAADI. In DNA form, the CDR3 reads TGCGCCAGCAGTGAGTCGTGGCTAGGGCAGTACTTC. Its translation is CASSESWLGQYF.